These 11 T cell receptor beta chains were sequenced from one sample in a study of blood T cell repertoires in COVID-19. TCRdb's table, derived via immunoSEQ multiplex PCR, lists solely in-frame clones and lacks some. The data contain about 62,000 clones, roughly 88% of them seen just once; the ten biggest clones take up 1% to 1.5%. The sample taken for sequencing was peripheral blood. All receptors come from a woman older than 75 with acute or convalescent COVID-19.

The chain uses TRBV27 and TRBJ2-3; D is uncertain. V lost 4 bases and J lost 0, with 11 bases in between. The germline V gene has CDR1 MNHEY and CDR2 SMNVEV (reference sequence). There are 15 residues in the CDR3. In nucleotides, the CDR3 is TGTGCCAGCAGTTCCTCTACCTTTAGCACAGATACGCAGTATTTT. Translated: CASSSSTFSTDTQYF.

V usage is TRBV7-2 and J usage is TRBJ2-7, with 8 nucleotides matching TRBD1. The CDR3 loop spans 15 amino acids. The V gene's germline CDR1 is SGHTA and CDR2 FQGNSA. Germline trimming cut 5 bases from V and 3 bases from J; bases unmatched to any gene: 9. The CDR3 DNA sequence: TGTGCCAGCAGCGCCCAGTCCGGACAGGGCTACGAGCAGTACTTC. Residues: CASSAQSGQGYEQYF. Full variable domain (remainder filled in from reference TRBV7-2 and TRBJ2-7): GAGVSQSPSNKVTEKGKDVELRCDPISGHTALYWYRQSLGQGLEFLIYFQGNSAPDKSGLPSDRFSAERTGGSVSTLTIQRTQQEDSAVYLCASSAQSGQGYEQYFGPGTRLTVT.

This clone appeared a single time. The rearrangement uses TRBV7-2 and TRBJ2-1, with TRBD1 matching over 10 bases. Germline loops: CDR1 SGHTA, CDR2 FQGNSA. The CDR3 is 14 amino acids. J lost 7 bases, V lost 11 bases, and 11 bases had no gene match. In DNA form, the CDR3 reads TGTGCCTCCCACAGGACAGGGGGTGGTAATGAGCAGTTCTTC. Translation: CASHRTGGGNEQFF.

The chain is built from TRBV3-1 (or the pseudogene TRBV3-2) and TRBJ1-6, with 8 bases aligning to TRBD1. Losses at the gene ends were 5 bases for V and 10 bases for J; bases not matched to a gene: 7. This CDR3 is 14 amino acids long. Germline loops: CDR1 LGHDT, CDR2 YNNKEL (reference sequence). CDR3 DNA sequence: TGTGCCAGCAGCGCCGGACAGGGAGAATCACCCCTCCACTTT. The encoded protein is CASSAGQGESPLHF.

This clone appeared once. The chain employs TRBV28 and TRBJ1-2; TRBD1 matches at 7 bases. CDR3 length: 15 amino acids. The V segment lost 4 bases and the J segment 7 bases; nucleotides outside the gene matches: 12. CDR1 MDHEN and CDR2 SYDVKM come from the germline V gene. CDR3 loop: CASSWDRQRTAGYTF. CDR3 in DNA: TGTGCCAGCAGTTGGGACAGACAGCGGACTGCTGGCTACACCTTC.

J is TRBJ1-3 and V is TRBV2; D unclear. This CDR3 spans 15 amino acids. Germline V gene sequence: CDR1 SNHLY, CDR2 FYNNEI. Trimming took 4 bases from V and 0 from J, leaving 10 bases between them. The CDR3 region has the DNA TGTGCCAGCAGTGCTTTACTTTTCTCTGGAAACACCATATATTTT. Amino acid sequence: CASSALLFSGNTIYF.

This clone was seen more than once but under ten times. This CDR3 is CASSFRERDSPLHF. In nucleotides, the CDR3 is TGTGCCAGCAGCTTTAGAGAGAGGGATTCACCCCTCCACTTT. This sequence joins TRBV11-1 and TRBJ1-6; D gene ambiguous. This CDR3 spans 14 amino acids. V was trimmed by 3 bases and J by 8 bases, leaving 11 bases between them. CDR1 SGHAT and CDR2 FQDESV come from the germline V gene (reference sequence).

The V gene is TRBV9, the J gene TRBJ2-1, with 10 bases matching TRBD2. The V gene's germline CDR1 is SGDLS and CDR2 YYNGEE. V shed 4 bases and J 7 bases; nucleotides not matched to a gene: 14. The CDR3 has 17 amino acids. CDR3 in DNA: TGTGCCAGCAGCCCCCGAAGGGAGCGGGGGGGCATTAATGAGCAGTTCTTC. It codes for CASSPRRERGGINEQFF.

The V and J genes are TRBV5-1 and TRBJ1-1, with 7 bases matching TRBD1. This CDR3 contains 15 residues. V lost 4 bases, J lost 5 bases, and 11 bases stayed unmatched. Looked up from germline, CDR1 is SGHRS and CDR2 is YFSETQ. The CDR3 bases are TGCGCCAGCAGCACCGCGACAGGGAAATCTACTGAAGCTTTCTTT. It specifies CASSTATGKSTEAFF.

The J gene is TRBJ1-5, the V gene TRBV5-1; 8 nucleotides align to TRBD1. V shed 0 bases and J 4 bases; nucleotides not matched to a gene: 6. Germline CDR1 SGHRS, CDR2 YFSETQ. The CDR3 runs 16 residues. The CDR3 region is CASSLDARGQNQPQHF. The CDR3 DNA reads as TGCGCCAGCAGCTTGGACGCCAGGGGGCAGAATCAGCCCCAGCATTTT.

This chain links TRBV5-1 with TRBJ1-6; the match to TRBD1 covers 9 bases. The V gene end was trimmed by 4 bases and the J gene end by 10 bases; junction bases not matched to a gene: 6. The CDR3 runs to 14 residues. The germline gives CDR1 SGHRS, CDR2 YFSETQ. CDR3 protein: CASSNRDRESPLHF. Written as DNA, the CDR3 is TGCGCCAGCAGCAATCGGGACAGGGAATCACCCCTCCACTTT. The complete variable domain, with remaining parts taken from reference TRBV5-1 and TRBJ1-6, reads KAGVTQTPRYLIKTRGQQVTLSCSPISGHRSVSWYQQTPGQGLQFLFEYFSETQRNKGNFPGRFSGRQFSNSRSEMNVSTLELGDSALYLCASSNRDRESPLHFGNGTRLTVT.